This T cell receptor (beta chain) was recovered during a study of shared clonotypes between healthy human individuals. Overall study findings and caveats: It was expected that sequencing depth would affect clonotype sharing among donors. Naive subsets generally exceeded memory subsets in estimated richness.

Naivety among CD8 cells was defined by CD45RO negativity and positive CCR7 selection, thereby excluding terminally differentiated effector memory CD45RA+ cells. Only one count was recorded for this clone. The target antigen is unknown. CDR1 and CDR2 from the germline V gene are MDHEN and SYDVKM. This CDR3 contains 14 residues. Trimming took off 6 bases at V and 2 bases at J, with 11 bases between the two ends. Data came from immunoSEQ multiplex PCR; TCRdb stores just in-frame clones and leaves some out. The sample has over 800,000 clones, almost 95% seen once. Source material: naive CD8+ T cells sorted from blood. The sequence derives from a man aged 25 to 40 in good health. The rearrangement uses TRBV28 and TRBJ1-3; TRBD1 is a possible D gene (6 bases). The CDR3, as DNA: TGTGCCAGCAGGAGAAGGGACACTGGAAACACCATATATTTT. Its translation is CASRRRDTGNTIYF. Using reference TRBV28 and TRBJ1-3 for the parts outside the CDR3, the full variable domain is DVKVTQSSRYLVKRTGEKVFLECVQDMDHENMFWYRQDPGLGLRLIYFSYDVKMKEKGDIPEGYSVSREKKERFSLILESASTNQTSMYLCASRRRDTGNTIYFGEGSWLTVV.